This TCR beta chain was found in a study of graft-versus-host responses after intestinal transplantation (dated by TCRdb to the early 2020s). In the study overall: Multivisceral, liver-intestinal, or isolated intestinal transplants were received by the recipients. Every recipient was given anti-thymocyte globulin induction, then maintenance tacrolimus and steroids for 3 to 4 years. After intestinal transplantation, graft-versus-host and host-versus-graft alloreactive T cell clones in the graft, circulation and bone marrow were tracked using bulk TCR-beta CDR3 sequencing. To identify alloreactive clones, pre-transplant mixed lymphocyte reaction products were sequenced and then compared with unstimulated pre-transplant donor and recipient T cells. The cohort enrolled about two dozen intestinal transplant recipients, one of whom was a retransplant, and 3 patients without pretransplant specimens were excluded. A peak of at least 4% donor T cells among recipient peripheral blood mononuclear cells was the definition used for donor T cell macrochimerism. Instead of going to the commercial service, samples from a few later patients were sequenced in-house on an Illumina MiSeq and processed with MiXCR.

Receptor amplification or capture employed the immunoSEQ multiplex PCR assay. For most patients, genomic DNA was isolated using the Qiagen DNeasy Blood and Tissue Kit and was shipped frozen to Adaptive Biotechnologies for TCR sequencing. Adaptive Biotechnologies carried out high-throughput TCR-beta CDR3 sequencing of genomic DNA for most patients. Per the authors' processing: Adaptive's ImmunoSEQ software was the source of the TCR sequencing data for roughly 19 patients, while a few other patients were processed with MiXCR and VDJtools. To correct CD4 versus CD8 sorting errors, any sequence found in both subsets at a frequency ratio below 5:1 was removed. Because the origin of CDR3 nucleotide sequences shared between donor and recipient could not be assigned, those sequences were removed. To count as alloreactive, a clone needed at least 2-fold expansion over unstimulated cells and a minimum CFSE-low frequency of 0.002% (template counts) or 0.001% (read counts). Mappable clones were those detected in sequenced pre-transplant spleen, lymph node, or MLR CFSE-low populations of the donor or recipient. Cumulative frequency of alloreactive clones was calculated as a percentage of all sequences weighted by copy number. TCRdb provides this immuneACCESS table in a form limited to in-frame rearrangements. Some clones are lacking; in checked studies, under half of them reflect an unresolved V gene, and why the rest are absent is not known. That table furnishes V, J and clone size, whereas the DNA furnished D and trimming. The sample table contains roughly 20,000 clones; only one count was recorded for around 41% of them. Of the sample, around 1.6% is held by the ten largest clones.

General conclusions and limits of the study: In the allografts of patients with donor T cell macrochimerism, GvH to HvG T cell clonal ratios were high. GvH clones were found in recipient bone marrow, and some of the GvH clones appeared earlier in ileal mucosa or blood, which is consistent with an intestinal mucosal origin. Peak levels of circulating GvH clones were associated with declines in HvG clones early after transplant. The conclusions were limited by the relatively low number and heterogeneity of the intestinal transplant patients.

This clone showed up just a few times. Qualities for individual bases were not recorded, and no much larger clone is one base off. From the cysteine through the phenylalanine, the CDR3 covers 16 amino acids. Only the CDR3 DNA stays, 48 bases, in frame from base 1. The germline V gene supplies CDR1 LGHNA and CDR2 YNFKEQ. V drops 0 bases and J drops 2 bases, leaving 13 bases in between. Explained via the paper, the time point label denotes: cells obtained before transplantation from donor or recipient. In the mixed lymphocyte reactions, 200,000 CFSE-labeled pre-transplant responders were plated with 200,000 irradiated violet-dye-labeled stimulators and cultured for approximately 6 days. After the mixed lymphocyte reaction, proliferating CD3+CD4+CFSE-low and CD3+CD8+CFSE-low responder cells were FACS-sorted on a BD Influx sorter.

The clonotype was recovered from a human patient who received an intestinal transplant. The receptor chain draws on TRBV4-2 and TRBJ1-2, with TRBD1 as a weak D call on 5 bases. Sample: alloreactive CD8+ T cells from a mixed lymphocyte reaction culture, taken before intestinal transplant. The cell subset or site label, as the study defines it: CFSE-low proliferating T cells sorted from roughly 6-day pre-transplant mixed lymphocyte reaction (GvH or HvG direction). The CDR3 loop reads CASSQEPGTMNYGYTF. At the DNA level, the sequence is TGTGCCAGCAGCCAAGAACCCGGGACGATGAACTATGGCTACACCTTC.